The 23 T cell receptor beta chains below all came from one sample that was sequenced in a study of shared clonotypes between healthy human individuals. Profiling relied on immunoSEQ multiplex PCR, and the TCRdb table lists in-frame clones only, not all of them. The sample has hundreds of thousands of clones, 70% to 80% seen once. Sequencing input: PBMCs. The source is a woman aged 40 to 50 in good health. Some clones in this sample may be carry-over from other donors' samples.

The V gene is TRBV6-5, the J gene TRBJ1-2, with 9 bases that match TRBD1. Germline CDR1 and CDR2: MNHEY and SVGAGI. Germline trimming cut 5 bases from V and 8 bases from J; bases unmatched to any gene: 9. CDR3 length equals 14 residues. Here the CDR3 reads CASSREQGAGGYTF. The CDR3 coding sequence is TGTGCCAGCAGTCGAGAACAGGGGGCGGGCGGCTACACCTTC.

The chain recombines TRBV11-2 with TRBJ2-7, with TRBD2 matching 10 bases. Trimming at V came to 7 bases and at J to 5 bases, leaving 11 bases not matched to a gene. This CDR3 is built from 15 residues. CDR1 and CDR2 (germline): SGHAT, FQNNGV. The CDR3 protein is CASTGWLAGAHEQYF. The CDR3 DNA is TGTGCCAGCACGGGGTGGCTAGCGGGAGCCCACGAGCAGTACTTC.

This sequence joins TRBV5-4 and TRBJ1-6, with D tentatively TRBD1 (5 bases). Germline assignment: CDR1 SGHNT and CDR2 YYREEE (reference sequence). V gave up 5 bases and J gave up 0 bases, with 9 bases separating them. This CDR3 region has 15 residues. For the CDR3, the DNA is TGTGCCAGCAGTCCTGACAGCTCCTATAATTCACCCCTCCACTTT. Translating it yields CASSPDSSYNSPLHF.

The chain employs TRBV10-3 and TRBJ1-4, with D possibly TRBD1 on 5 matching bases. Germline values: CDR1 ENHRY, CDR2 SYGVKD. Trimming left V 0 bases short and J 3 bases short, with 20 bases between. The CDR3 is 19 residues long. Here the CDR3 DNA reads TGTGCCATCAGTGAGTCGTATTCAGGAGGGGCCGGTGCTAATGAAAAACTGTTTTTT. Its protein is CAISESYSGGAGANEKLFF.

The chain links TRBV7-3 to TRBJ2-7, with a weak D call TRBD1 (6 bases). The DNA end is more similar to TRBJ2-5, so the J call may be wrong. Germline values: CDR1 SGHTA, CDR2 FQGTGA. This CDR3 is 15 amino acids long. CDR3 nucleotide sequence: TGTGCCAGCAGCTTAAATGCAGGGGCCCGAGAGACCCAGTACTTC. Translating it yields CASSLNAGARETQYF.

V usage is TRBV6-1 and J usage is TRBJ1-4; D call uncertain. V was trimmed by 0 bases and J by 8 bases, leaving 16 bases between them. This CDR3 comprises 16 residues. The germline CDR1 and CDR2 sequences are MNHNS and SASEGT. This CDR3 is CASSEALGLSGEKLFF. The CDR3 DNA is TGTGCCAGCAGTGAAGCGTTAGGACTCTCGGGGGAAAAACTGTTTTTT.

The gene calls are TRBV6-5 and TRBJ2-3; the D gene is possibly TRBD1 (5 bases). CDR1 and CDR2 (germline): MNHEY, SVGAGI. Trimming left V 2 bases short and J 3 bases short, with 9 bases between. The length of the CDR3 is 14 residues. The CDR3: CASSYQRQTDTQYF. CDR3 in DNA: TGTGCCAGCAGTTACCAGAGACAGACAGATACGCAGTATTTT.

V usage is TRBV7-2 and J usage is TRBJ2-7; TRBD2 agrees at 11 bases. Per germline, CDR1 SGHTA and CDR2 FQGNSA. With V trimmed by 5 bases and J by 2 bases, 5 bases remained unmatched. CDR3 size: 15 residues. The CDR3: CASSPGLADPYEQYF. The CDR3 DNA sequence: TGTGCCAGCAGCCCGGGACTAGCGGACCCCTACGAGCAGTACTTC.

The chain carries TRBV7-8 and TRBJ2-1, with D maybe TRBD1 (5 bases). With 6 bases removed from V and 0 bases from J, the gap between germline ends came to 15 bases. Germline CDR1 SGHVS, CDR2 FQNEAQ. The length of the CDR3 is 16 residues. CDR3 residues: CASSPYRLSSYNEQFF. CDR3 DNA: TGTGCCAGCAGTCCATACAGGCTGAGCTCCTACAATGAGCAGTTCTTC. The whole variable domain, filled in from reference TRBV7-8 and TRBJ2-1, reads GAGVSQSPRYKVAKRGQDVALRCDPISGHVSLFWYQQALGQGPEFLTYFQNEAQLDKSGLPSDRFFAERPEGSVSTLKIQRTQQEDSAVYLCASSPYRLSSYNEQFFGPGTRLTVL.

The CDR3 DNA reads TGTGCCAGCAGCTTCCTAAATGGCCTACGGGACTATGGCTACACCTTC. Translated: CASSFLNGLRDYGYTF. The chain links TRBV7-2 to TRBJ1-2; D is unresolved. The CDR3 spans 16 residues. From germline, CDR1 is SGHTA and CDR2 FQGNSA. Trimming removed 3 bases at V and 3 bases at J, with 17 bases between.

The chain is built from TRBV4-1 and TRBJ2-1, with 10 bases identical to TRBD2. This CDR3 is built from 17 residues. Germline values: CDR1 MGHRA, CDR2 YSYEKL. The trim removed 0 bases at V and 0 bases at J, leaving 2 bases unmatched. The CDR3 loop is CASSQDLAGASYNEQFF. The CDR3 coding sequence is TGCGCCAGCAGCCAAGATCTAGCGGGGGCCTCCTACAATGAGCAGTTCTTC.

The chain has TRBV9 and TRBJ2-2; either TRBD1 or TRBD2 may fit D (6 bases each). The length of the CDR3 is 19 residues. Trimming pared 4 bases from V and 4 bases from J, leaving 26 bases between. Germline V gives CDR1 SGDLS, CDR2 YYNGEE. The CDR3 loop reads CASSPKREGRQGFTGELFF. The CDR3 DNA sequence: TGTGCCAGCAGCCCCAAGCGAGAAGGGAGGCAGGGGTTCACCGGGGAGCTGTTTTTT.

CDR3 amino acids: CASSQPRTGAVEQYF. DNA for the CDR3: TGTGCCAGCAGCCAACCCCGGACAGGGGCCGTCGAGCAGTACTTC. The chain has TRBV14 and TRBJ2-7; 9 bases line up with TRBD1. The CDR3 spans 15 residues. Germline V lookup: CDR1 SGHDN, CDR2 FVKESK. V trimming: 2 bases; J trimming: 6 bases; junction bases outside the gene matches: 8.

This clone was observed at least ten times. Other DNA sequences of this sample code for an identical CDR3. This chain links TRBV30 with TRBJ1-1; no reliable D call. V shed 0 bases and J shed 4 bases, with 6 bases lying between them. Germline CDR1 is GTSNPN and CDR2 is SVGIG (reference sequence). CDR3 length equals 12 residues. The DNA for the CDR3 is TGTGCCTGGAGTGTAAGGCCCACTGAAGCTTTCTTT. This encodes CAWSVRPTEAFF.

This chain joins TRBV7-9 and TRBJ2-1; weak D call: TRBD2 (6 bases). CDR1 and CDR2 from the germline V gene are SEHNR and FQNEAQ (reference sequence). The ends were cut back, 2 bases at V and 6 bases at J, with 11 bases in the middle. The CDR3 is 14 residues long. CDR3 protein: CASSLSGSGNEQFF. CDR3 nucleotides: TGTGCCAGCAGCTTATCGGGTAGCGGCAATGAGCAGTTCTTC.

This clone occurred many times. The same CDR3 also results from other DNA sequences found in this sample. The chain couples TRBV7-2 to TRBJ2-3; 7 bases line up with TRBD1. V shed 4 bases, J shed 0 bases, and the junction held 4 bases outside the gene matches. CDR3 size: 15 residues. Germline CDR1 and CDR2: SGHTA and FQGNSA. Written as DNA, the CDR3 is TGTGCCAGCAGCTACGGGACAGCGAGCACAGATACGCAGTATTTT. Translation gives CASSYGTASTDTQYF.

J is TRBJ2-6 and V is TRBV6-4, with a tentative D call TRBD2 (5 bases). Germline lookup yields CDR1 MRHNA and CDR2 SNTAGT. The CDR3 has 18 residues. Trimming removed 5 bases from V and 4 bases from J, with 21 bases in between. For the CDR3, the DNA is TGTGCCAGCAGTCCCGGAGGTTTTGCTGGCTCCGGGGCCAACGTCCTGACTTTC. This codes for CASSPGGFAGSGANVLTF.

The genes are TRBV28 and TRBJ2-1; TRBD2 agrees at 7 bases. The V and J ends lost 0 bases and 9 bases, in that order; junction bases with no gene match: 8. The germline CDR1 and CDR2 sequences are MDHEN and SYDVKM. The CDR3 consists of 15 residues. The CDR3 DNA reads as TGTGCCAGCAGTTTATGGGGCGGGAGCTTTAGTGAGCAGTTCTTC. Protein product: CASSLWGGSFSEQFF.

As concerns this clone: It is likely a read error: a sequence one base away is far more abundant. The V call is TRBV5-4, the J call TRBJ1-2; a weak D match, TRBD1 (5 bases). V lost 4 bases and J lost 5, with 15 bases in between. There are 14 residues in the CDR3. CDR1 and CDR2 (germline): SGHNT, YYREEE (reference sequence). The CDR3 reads CASSLLQEEYGYTF. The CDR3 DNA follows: TGTGCCAGCAGCCTTTTACAGGAGGAATATGGCTACACCTTC.

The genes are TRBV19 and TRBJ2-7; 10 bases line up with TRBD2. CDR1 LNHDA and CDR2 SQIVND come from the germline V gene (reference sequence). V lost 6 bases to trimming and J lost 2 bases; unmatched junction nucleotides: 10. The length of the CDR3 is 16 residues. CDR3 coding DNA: TGTGCCAGTAGCAGGGCCCGGACTAGCGGAACCTACGAGCAGTACTTC. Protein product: CASSRARTSGTYEQYF.

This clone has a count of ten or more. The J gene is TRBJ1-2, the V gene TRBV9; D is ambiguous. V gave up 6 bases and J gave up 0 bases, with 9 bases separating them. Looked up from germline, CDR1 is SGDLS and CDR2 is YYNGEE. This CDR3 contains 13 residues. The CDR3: CASTREANYGYTF. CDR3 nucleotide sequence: TGTGCCAGCACCAGAGAAGCTAACTATGGCTACACCTTC.

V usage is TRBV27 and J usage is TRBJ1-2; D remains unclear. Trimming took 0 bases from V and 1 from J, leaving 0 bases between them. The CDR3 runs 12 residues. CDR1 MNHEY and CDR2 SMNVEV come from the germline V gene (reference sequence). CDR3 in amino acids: CASSLSNYGYTF. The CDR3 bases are TGTGCCAGCAGTTTATCTAACTATGGCTACACCTTC.

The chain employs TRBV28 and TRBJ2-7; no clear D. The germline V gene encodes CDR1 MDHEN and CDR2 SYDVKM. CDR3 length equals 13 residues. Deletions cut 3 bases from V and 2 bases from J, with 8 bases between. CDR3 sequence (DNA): TGTGCCAGCAGTTTTACGGCTACCTACGAGCAGTACTTC. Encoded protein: CASSFTATYEQYF.